This T cell receptor (beta chain) was sequenced for a study of T and B cells in COVID-19 patients. Study results and caveats: Active COVID-19 showed highly clonal TRB repertoires; recovery showed diversity and richness above healthy donors.

From blood, about 240-500 ng of genomic DNA served as TRB template. This clonotype was counted ten times or more. The antigen is not known. Multiplex PCR with BIOMED2 TRB-A/B primer pools amplified TRB rearrangements. From the multiplex PCR reads, TCRdb called clonotypes with MiXCR, one entry per CDR3 protein. The table has roughly 15,000 distinct CDR3 sequences, 25% to 30% seen once. V was trimmed by 7 bases and J by 8 bases, leaving 17 bases between them. Germline loops: CDR1 LNHDA, CDR2 SQIVND (reference sequence). The CDR3 has 13 residues. The chain joins TRBV19 to TRBJ1-2; D ambiguous. This receptor was taken from a human donor who had recovered from COVID-19. The sequencing sample was made of blood. The CDR3 here is CASTGRTLGGYTF. In DNA form, the CDR3 reads TGTGCCAGTACCGGCAGGACCTTAGGGGGCTACACCTTC.